Here is one T cell receptor beta chain with its context. The record originates from a study of blood T cell repertoires in COVID-19. The CDR3 is 17 amino acids. Trimming cost V 3 bases and J 7 bases; bases outside gene matches: 6. Germline-derived CDR1 and CDR2 are LNHDA and SQIVND (reference sequence). The repertoire was sequenced with immunoSEQ multiplex PCR; TCRdb's copy has only in-frame clones and lacks some. Among roughly 160,000 clones, approximately 90% were seen once, and the ten largest hold roughly 2.3%. The J gene is TRBJ2-1, the V gene TRBV19; 16 bases map to TRBD2. The clonotype comes from a man in his late teens or twenties with acute or convalescent COVID-19. The material sequenced was peripheral blood. The CDR3 region has the DNA TGTGCCAGTAGTATCATGGGACTAGCGGGAGGGATAAATGAGCAGTTCTTC. Protein product: CASSIMGLAGGINEQFF.